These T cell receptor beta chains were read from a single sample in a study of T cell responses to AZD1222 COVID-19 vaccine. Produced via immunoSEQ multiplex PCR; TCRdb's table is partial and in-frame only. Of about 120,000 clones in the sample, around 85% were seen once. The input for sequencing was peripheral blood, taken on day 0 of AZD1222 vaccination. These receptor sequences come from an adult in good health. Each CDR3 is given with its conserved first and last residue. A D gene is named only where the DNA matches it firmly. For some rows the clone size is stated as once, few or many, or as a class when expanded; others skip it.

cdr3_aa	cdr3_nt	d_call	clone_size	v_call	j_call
CASSFVREGDEAFF	TGCGCCAGCAGCTTTGTCAGGGAGGGGGATGAAGCTTTCTTT	-	-	TRBV5-1	TRBJ1-1
CATSAGSFTEAFF	TGTGCCACCAGTGCAGGGTCGTTCACTGAAGCTTTCTTT	-	-	TRBV24-1	TRBJ1-1
CSVEGRGTGNYEQYF	TGCAGCGTTGAAGGGCGGGGGACAGGAAACTACGAGCAGTACTTC	-	-	TRBV29-1	TRBJ2-7
CASSPAGLAGGGSENIQYF	TGTGCCAGCAGCCCAGCGGGGTTAGCGGGTGGAGGGAGTGAAAACATTCAGTACTTC	TRBD2	-	TRBV9	TRBJ2-4
CASTGATEAFF	TGTGCCAGCACCGGTGCGACTGAAGCTTTCTTT	-	-	TRBV28	TRBJ1-1
CASSPTGGRLLTSAYEQYF	TGTGCCAGCAGCCCAACAGGGGGCCGTCTTCTAACCTCAGCGTACGAGCAGTACTTC	TRBD1	-	TRBV3-1/TRBV3-2	TRBJ2-7
CASSTGLALSYEQYF	TGCGCCAGCAGCACGGGACTAGCGTTATCCTACGAGCAGTACTTC	TRBD2	-	TRBV10-2	TRBJ2-7
CASSLRDRVGTEAFF	TGTGCCAGCAGTCTACGGGACAGGGTGGGGACTGAAGCTTTCTTT	TRBD1	-	TRBV27	TRBJ1-1
CASSLRGNYEQYF	TGCGCCAGCAGCTTGCGCGGGAACTACGAGCAGTACTTC	-	-	TRBV5-1	TRBJ2-7
CASSLWYSNQPQHF	TGTGCCAGCAGTTTATGGTACAGCAATCAGCCCCAGCATTTT	-	-	TRBV27	TRBJ1-5
CASSFEGDYGYTF	TGTGCCAGCAGCTTTGAGGGGGACTATGGCTACACCTTC	-	-	TRBV11-2	TRBJ1-2
CATSDPGAAKNIQYF	TGTGCCACCAGTGATCCAGGGGCAGCGAAAAACATTCAGTACTTC	-	-	TRBV24-1	TRBJ2-4
CASSSGLLRADTQYF	TGTGCCAGCAGCTCGGGACTATTGAGGGCAGATACGCAGTATTTT	TRBD2	-	TRBV5-4	TRBJ2-3
CATSRGNGGYTF	TGTGCCACCAGCAGAGGAAATGGTGGCTACACCTTC	-	-	TRBV15	TRBJ1-2
CAWSVWDRGQAFF	TGTGCCTGGAGTGTGTGGGACAGGGGGCAAGCTTTCTTT	TRBD1	-	TRBV30	TRBJ1-1
CAHGARGNNQPQHF	TGTGCCCACGGCGCCAGGGGGAACAATCAGCCCCAGCATTTT	TRBD1	-	TRBV28	TRBJ1-5
CASSPHREVGTNQPQHF	TGTGCCAGCAGCCCTCATCGGGAAGTTGGGACAAATCAGCCCCAGCATTTT	-	-	TRBV4-2	TRBJ1-5
CASSLVWDEQYF	TGTGCCAGCAGTTTGGTCTGGGACGAGCAGTACTTC	-	-	TRBV28	TRBJ2-7
CASSLLGSQHF	TGTGCCAGCAGTTTATTAGGCTCCCAGCATTTT	-	-	TRBV28	TRBJ1-5
CSVSWGSGNTIYF	TGCAGTGTTAGTTGGGGTTCTGGAAACACCATATATTTT	-	-	TRBV20-1	TRBJ1-3
CASSLRDAYEQYF	TGTGCCAGCAGCTTAAGGGACGCTTACGAGCAGTACTTC	-	-	TRBV11-2	TRBJ2-7
CASSSGAGGPSYNEQFF	TGTGCCAGCAGCTCAGGAGCGGGAGGGCCTTCCTACAATGAGCAGTTCTTC	TRBD2	-	TRBV7-9	TRBJ2-1
CASSLSLGGRETQYF	TGTGCCAGCAGCTTGAGTCTTGGCGGGAGAGAGACCCAGTACTTC	TRBD2	-	TRBV7-3	TRBJ2-5
CASSRAGANYGYTF	TGTGCCAGCAGTCGGGCCGGAGCTAACTATGGCTACACCTTC	-	-	TRBV27	TRBJ1-2
CASTQGGWAKNIQYF	TGTGCCAGCACCCAGGGTGGATGGGCCAAAAACATTCAGTACTTC	-	-	TRBV6-5	TRBJ2-4
CASSEALGTSGRVQYF	TGTGCCAGCAGTGAAGCGCTTGGGACTAGCGGGAGGGTGCAGTACTTC	TRBD2	-	TRBV2	TRBJ2-7
CASTSRQGGQPQHF	TGTGCCAGCACTTCCCGACAGGGGGGTCAGCCCCAGCATTTT	TRBD1	-	TRBV2	TRBJ1-5
CASRGFVGVGGNTIYF	TGTGCCAGCAGGGGCTTTGTAGGGGTAGGAGGAAACACCATATATTTT	-	-	TRBV28	TRBJ1-3
CATSDPGLAGGRVTQYF	TGTGCCACCAGTGACCCCGGACTAGCGGGAGGGCGAGTTACGCAGTATTTT	TRBD2	-	TRBV24-1	TRBJ2-3
CASSLITSGRTDTQYF	TGTGCCAGCAGCTTAATAACTAGCGGTCGCACAGATACGCAGTATTTT	TRBD2	-	TRBV7-8	TRBJ2-3
CASSERGVYGYTF	TGTGCCAGCAGTGAAAGGGGGGTCTATGGCTACACCTTC	-	-	TRBV2	TRBJ1-2
CASGWTVDTGELFF	TGTGCCAGCGGTTGGACAGTTGACACCGGGGAGCTGTTTTTT	-	-	TRBV7-9	TRBJ2-2
CASSSTGGAFF	TGTGCCAGCAGTTCGACAGGGGGAGCTTTCTTT	TRBD1	few	TRBV28	TRBJ1-1
CASTTTGTIYF	TGTGCCAGCACCACAACCGGCACCATATATTTT	-	-	TRBV28	TRBJ1-3
CASSFGAGGVSYEQYF	TGTGCCAGCAGTTTTGGGGCCGGGGGAGTCTCCTACGAGCAGTACTTC	-	-	TRBV27	TRBJ2-7
CASSPTGGSTQHF	TGTGCCAGCTCACCTACAGGGGGTTCGACACAGCATTTT	TRBD1	-	TRBV18	TRBJ1-5
CASSKVRGGQHYSNQPQHF	TGTGCCAGCAGCAAAGTTAGGGGCGGACAGCACTATAGCAATCAGCCCCAGCATTTT	-	-	TRBV21-1	TRBJ1-5
CASSPRGSRQAQYF	TGTGCCAGCAGCCCTCGGGGTAGCAGACAGGCGCAGTATTTT	-	-	TRBV3-1/TRBV3-2	TRBJ2-3
CASTPRTGWTGELFF	TGTGCCAGCACCCCCCGGACAGGTTGGACCGGGGAGCTGTTTTTT	TRBD1	-	TRBV6-5	TRBJ2-2
CASSPPGQGASNQPQHF	TGTGCCAGCAGTCCACCGGGACAGGGGGCGAGCAATCAGCCCCAGCATTTT	TRBD1	-	TRBV28	TRBJ1-5
CASSEPGRDEQFF	TGCGCCAGCAGTGAGCCGGGGCGGGATGAGCAGTTCTTC	-	-	TRBV10-1	TRBJ2-1
CASSLDQGSTDTQYF	TGTGCCAGCAGCTTAGATCAAGGTAGCACAGATACGCAGTATTTT	-	-	TRBV11-3	TRBJ2-3
CASSLSGLLYEQYF	TGTGCCAGTAGCCTCTCCGGGTTACTCTACGAGCAGTACTTC	-	-	TRBV19	TRBJ2-7